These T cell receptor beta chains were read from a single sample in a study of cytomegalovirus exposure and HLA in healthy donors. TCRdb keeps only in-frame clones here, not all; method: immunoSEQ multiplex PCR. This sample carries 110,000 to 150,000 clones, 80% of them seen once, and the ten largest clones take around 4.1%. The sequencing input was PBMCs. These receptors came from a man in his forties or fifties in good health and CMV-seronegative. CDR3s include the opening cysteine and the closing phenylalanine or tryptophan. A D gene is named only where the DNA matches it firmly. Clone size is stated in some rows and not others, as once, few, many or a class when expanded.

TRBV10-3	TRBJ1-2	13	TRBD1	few	TGTGCCATCAGTGGGGACAGAAACTATGGCTACACCTTC	CAISGDRNYGYTF
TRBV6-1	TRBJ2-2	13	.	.	TGTGCCAGCAGTGGAGATTACACCGGGGAGCTGTTTTTT	CASSGDYTGELFF
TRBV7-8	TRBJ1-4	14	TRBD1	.	TGTGCCAGCAGCTTGGGGACAGGGAATGAAAAACTGTTTTTT	CASSLGTGNEKLFF
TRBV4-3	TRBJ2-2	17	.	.	TGCGCCAGCAGCCAAGATTTCGAGTACTGGTCTCCCGGGGAGCTGTTTTTT	CASSQDFEYWSPGELFF
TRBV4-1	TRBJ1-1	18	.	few	TGCGCCAGCAGCCAGGCGGACAGAATGCGGGTCATGAACACTGAAGCTTTCTTT	CASSQADRMRVMNTEAFF
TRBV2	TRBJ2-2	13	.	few	TGTGCCAGCAAACAGGGCACCACCGGGGAGCTGTTTTTT	CASKQGTTGELFF
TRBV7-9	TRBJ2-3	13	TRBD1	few	TGTGCCAGCACCGTAACAGGGGTTGATACGCAGTATTTT	CASTVTGVDTQYF
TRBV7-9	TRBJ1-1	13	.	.	TGTGCCAGCAGCTCGCGGGCGGGGACTGAAGCTTTCTTT	CASSSRAGTEAFF
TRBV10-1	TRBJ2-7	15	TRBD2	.	TGCGCCAGCAGTAGGGGAGGGGAAGCCTCCTACGAGCAGTACTTC	CASSRGGEASYEQYF
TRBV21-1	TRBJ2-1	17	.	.	TGTGCCAGCAGCCCCCACTCCGGGACAGGGGGCTACAATGAGCAGTTCTTC	CASSPHSGTGGYNEQFF
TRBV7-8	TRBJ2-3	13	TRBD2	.	TGTGCCAGCAGCCAAATTGGGGGGGGTACGCAGTATTTT	CASSQIGGGTQYF
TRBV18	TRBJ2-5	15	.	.	TGTGCCAGCTCACCACGTGGGGGCACGATGGGGGAGCAGTACTTC	CASSPRGGTMGEQYF
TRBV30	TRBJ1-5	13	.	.	TGTGCCTGGAGTGAGGGAGGGGTCGGGCCCCAGCATTTT	CAWSEGGVGPQHF
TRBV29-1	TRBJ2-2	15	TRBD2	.	TGCAGCGTTGATAACGGGGGGGGCTACACCGGGGAGCTGTTTTTT	CSVDNGGGYTGELFF
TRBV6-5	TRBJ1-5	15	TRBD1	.	TGTGCCAGCCGCATTACAGGGGGGGGAAATCAGCCCCAGCATTTT	CASRITGGGNQPQHF